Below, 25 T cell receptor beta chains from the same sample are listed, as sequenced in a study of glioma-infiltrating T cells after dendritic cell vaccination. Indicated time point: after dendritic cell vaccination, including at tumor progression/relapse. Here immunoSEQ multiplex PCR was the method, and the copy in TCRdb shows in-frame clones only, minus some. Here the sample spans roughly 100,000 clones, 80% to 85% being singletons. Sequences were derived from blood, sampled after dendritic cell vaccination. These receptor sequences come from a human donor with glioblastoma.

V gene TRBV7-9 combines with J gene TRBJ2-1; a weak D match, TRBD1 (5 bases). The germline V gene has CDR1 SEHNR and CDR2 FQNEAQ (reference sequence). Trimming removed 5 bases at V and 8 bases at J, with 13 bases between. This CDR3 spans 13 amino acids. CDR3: CASSPRKGDEQFF. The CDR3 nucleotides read TGTGCCAGCAGCCCCCGGAAAGGGGATGAGCAGTTCTTC.

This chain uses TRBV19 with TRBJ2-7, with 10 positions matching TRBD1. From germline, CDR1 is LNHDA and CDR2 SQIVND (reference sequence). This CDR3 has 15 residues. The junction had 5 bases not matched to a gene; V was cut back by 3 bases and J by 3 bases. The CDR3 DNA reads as TGTGCCAGTAGTATCGGGACAGGGGCAGGCTACGAGCAGTACTTC. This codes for CASSIGTGAGYEQYF.

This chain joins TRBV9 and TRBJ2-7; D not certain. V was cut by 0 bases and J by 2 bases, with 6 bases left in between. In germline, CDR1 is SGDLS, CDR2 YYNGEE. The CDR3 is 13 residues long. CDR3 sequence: CASSVAEAYEQYF. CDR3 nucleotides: TGTGCCAGCAGCGTAGCAGAAGCCTACGAGCAGTACTTC.

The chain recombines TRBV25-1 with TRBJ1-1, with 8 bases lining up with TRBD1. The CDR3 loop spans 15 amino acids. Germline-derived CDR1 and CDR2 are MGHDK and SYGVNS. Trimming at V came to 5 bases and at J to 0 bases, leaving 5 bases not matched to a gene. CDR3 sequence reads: CASSRQGSMNTEAFF. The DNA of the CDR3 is TGTGCCAGCAGTCGACAGGGGTCGATGAACACTGAAGCTTTCTTT. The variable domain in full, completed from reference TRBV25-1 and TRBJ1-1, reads EADIYQTPRYLVIGTGKKITLECSQTMGHDKMYWYQQDPGMELHLIHYSYGVNSTEKGDLSSESTVSRIRTEHFPLTLESARPSHTSQYLCASSRQGSMNTEAFFGQGTRLTVV.

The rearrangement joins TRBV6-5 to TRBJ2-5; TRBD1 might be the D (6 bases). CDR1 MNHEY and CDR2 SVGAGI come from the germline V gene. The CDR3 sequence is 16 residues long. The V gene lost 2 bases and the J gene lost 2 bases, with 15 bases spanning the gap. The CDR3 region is CASSYEPTGIQETQYF. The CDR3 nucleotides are TGTGCCAGCAGTTACGAACCAACAGGGATTCAAGAGACCCAGTACTTC.

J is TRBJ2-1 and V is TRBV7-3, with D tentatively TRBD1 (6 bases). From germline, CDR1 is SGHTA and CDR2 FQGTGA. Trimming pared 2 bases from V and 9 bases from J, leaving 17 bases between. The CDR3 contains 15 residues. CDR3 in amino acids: CASSLGSGVNSEQFF. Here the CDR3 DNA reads TGTGCCAGCAGCTTAGGCTCAGGGGTCAACAGTGAGCAGTTCTTC.

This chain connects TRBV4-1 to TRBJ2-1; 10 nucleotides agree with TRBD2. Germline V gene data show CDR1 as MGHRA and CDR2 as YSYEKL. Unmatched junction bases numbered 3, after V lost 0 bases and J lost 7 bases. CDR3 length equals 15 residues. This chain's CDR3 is CASSQEGTSVNEQFF. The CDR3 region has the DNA TGCGCCAGCAGCCAAGAAGGGACTAGCGTTAATGAGCAGTTCTTC.

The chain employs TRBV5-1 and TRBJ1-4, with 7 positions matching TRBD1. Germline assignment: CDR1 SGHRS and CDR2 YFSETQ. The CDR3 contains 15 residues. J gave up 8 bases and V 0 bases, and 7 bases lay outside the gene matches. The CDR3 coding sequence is TGCGCCAGCAGCTTGGAGGGACAGTTCTTCGAAAAACTGTTTTTT. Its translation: CASSLEGQFFEKLFF.

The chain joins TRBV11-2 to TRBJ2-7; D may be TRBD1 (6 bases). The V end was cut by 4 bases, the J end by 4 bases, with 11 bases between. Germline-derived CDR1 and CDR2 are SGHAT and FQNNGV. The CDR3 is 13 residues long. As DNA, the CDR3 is TGTGCCAGCAGCTCCAACAGGGATTACGAGCAGTACTTC. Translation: CASSSNRDYEQYF.

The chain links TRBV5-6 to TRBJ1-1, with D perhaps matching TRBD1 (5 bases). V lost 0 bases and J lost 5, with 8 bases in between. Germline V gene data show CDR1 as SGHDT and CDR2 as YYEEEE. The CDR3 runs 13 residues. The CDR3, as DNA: TGTGCCAGCAGCTTGGTCCGGGGGACTGAAGCTTTCTTT. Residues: CASSLVRGTEAFF.

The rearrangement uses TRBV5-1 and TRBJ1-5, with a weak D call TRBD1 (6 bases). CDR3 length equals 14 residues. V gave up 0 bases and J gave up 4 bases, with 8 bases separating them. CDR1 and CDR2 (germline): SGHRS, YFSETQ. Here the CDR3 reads CASSLGGQNQPQHF. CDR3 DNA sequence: TGCGCCAGCAGCTTGGGGGGGCAGAATCAGCCCCAGCATTTT.

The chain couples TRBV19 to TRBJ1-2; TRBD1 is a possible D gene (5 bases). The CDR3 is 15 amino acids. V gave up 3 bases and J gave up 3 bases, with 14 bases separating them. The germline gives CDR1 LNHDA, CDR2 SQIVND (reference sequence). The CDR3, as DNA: TGTGCCAGTAGTATTGCGCAGGGTGGGTACTATGGCTACACCTTC. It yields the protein CASSIAQGGYYGYTF.

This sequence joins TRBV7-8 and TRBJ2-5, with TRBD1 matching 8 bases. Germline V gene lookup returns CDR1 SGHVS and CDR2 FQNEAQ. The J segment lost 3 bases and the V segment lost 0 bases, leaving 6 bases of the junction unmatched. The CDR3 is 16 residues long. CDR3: CASSLAEMTGEETQYF. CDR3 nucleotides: TGTGCCAGCAGCTTAGCGGAGATGACAGGGGAAGAGACCCAGTACTTC.

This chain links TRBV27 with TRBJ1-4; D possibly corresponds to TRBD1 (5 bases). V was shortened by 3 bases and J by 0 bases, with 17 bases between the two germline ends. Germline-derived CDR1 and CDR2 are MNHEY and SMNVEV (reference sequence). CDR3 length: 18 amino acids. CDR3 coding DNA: TGTGCCAGCAGTTTCAGACCCTACCAGGGTGCAACTAATGAAAAACTGTTTTTT. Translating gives CASSFRPYQGATNEKLFF. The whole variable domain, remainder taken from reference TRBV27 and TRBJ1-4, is EAQVTQNPRYLITVTGKKLTVTCSQNMNHEYMSWYRQDPGLGLRQIYYSMNVEVTDKGDVPEGYKVSRKEKRNFPLILESPSPNQTSLYFCASSFRPYQGATNEKLFFGSGTQLSVL.

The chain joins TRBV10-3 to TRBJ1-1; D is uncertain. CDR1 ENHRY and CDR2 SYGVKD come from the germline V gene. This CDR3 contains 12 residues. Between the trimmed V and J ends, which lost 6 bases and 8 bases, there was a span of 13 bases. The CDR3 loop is CAIRTGSKEAFF. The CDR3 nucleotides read TGTGCCATCAGGACGGGTTCCAAGGAAGCTTTCTTT.

Here the CDR3 DNA reads TGCGCCAGCAGCTTAGGGACTAGCGGTGGGGATACGCAGTATTTT. This codes for CASSLGTSGGDTQYF. V gene TRBV5-1 combines with J gene TRBJ2-3; 11 bases are a match to TRBD2. This CDR3 contains 15 residues. CDR1 SGHRS and CDR2 YFSETQ come from the germline V gene. Germline trimming cut 2 bases from V and 6 bases from J; bases unmatched to any gene: 5.

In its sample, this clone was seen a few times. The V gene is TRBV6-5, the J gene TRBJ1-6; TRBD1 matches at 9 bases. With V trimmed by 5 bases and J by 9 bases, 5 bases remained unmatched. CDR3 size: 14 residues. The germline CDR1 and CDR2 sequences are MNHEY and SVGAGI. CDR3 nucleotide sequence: TGTGCCAGCAGTGAGGGACAGGGTCCTTCACCCCTCCACTTT. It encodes CASSEGQGPSPLHF.

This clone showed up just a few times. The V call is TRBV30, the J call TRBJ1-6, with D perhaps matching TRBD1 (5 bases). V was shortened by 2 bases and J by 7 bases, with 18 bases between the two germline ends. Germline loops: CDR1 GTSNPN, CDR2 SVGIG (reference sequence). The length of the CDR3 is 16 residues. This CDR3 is CAWSLMNGGWNSPLHF. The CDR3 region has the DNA TGTGCCTGGAGTCTGATGAACGGGGGATGGAATTCACCCCTCCACTTT. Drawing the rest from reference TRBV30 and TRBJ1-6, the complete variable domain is SQTIHQWPATLVQPVGSPLSLECTVEGTSNPNLYWYRQAAGRGLQLLFYSVGIGQISSEVPQNLSASRPQDRQFILSSKKLLLSDSGFYLCAWSLMNGGWNSPLHFGNGTRLTVT.

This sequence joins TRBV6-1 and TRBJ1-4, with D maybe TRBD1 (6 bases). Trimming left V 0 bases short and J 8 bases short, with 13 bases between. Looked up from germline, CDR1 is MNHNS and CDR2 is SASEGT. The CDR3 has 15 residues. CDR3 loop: CASSEAQGIREKLFF. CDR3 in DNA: TGTGCCAGCAGTGAAGCGCAGGGGATTAGGGAAAAACTGTTTTTT.

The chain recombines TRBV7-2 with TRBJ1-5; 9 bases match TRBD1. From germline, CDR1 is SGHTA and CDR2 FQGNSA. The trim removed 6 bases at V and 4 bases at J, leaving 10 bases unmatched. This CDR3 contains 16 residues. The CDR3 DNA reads TGTGCCAGCAGATCGACAGGGGGAATGGCTAATCAGCCCCAGCATTTT. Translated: CASRSTGGMANQPQHF.

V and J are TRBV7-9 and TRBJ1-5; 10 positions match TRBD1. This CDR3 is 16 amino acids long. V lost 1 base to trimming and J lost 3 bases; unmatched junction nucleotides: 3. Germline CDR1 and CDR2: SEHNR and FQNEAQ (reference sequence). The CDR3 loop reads CASSLVDRGFNQPQHF. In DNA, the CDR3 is TGTGCCAGCAGCTTAGTGGACAGGGGGTTCAATCAGCCCCAGCATTTT. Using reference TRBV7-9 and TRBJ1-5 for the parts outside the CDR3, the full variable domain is DTGVSQNPRHKITKRGQNVTFRCDPISEHNRLYWYRQTLGQGPEFLTYFQNEAQLEKSRLLSDRFSAERPKGSFSTLEIQRTEQGDSAMYLCASSLVDRGFNQPQHFGDGTRLSIL.

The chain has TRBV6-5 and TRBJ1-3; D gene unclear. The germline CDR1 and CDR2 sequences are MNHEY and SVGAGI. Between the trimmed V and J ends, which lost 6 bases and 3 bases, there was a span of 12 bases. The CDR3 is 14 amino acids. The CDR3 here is CASREGGVGNTIYF. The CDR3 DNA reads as TGTGCCAGCAGAGAAGGCGGGGTTGGAAACACCATATATTTT.

The CDR3 DNA is TGTGCCAGCAGCCCCCAGACTAGCGGGGGATCTAGCACAGATACGCAGTATTTT. This encodes CASSPQTSGGSSTDTQYF. The rearrangement links TRBV9 to TRBJ2-3, with TRBD2 identical over 12 bases. Unmatched junction bases numbered 9, after V lost 4 bases and J lost 0 bases. Germline assignment: CDR1 SGDLS and CDR2 YYNGEE. The CDR3 is 18 amino acids.

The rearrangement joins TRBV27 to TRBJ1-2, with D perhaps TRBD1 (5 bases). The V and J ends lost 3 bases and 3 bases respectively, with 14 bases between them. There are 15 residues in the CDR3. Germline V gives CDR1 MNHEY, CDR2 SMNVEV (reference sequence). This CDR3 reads CASSFDRRLDYGYTF. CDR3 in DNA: TGTGCCAGCAGTTTTGACAGACGTTTGGACTATGGCTACACCTTC.

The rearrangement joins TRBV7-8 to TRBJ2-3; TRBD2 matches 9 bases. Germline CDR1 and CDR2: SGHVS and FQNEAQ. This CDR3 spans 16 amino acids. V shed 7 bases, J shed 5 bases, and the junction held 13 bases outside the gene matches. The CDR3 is CASTTIGRGGRDTQYF. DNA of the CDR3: TGTGCCAGCACCACGATAGGGCGGGGGGGCCGAGATACGCAGTATTTT.